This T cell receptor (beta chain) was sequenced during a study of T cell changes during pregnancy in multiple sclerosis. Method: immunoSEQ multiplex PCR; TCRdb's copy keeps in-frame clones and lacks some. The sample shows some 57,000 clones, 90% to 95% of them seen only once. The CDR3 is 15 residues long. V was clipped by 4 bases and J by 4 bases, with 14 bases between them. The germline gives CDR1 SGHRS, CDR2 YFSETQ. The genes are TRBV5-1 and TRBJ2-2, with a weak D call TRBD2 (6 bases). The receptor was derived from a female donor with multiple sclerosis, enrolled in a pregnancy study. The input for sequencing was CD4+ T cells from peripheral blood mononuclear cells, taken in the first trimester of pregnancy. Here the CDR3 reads CASSPGLGGTGELFF. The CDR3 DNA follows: TGCGCCAGCAGCCCGGGGCTCGGGGGCACCGGGGAGCTGTTTTTT.